This T cell receptor (beta chain) was identified during a study of blood T cell repertoires in COVID-19. Study-wide background: The analysed material was cDNA or gDNA that came from T cells, B-cell-depleted T cells, or PBMCs.

Under the authors' procedure: Using reference gene primer amplification, nucleated cell counts were estimated. Produced via immunoSEQ multiplex PCR; TCRdb's table is partial and in-frame only. V and J calls and clone size are those listed in that table; D and trimming were worked out from the DNA. The table lists about 130,000 clones, roughly 80% of them singletons. CDR1 SGHTA and CDR2 FQGTGA come from the germline V gene. This CDR3 has 14 residues. Germline trimming cut 4 bases from V and 3 bases from J; bases unmatched to any gene: 4. V usage is TRBV7-3 and J usage is TRBJ2-3; 7 bases line up with TRBD2. The TCR comes from a man in his sixties who had recovered from COVID-19. The sequencing sample was made of peripheral blood. CDR3 sequence (DNA): TGTGCCAGCAGCTATGTGGGAGGGACAGATACGCAGTATTTT. Translating gives CASSYVGGTDTQYF.